This record covers a single TCR beta chain. Its matching antigen is unknown. Isolated RNA was reverse transcribed into cDNA used as the sequencing template. Repertoires were generated with immunoSEQ multiplex PCR, while TCRdb's copy carries only in-frame clones and drops some. The sample yields approximately 150,000 clones, approximately 65% seen once. The data belong to a study of CD8+ T cells in alopecia areata. Study results and caveats: Greater clonality was observed in lesional scalp samples, especially alopecia totalis/universalis, versus normal scalp. Sharing of TCR sequences between patients (possibly for HLA-related reasons) was less clear than in mice. Tissue-resident alphabeta T cells belonging to normal skin likewise get sequenced within scalp specimens.

Alopecia areata patients gave lesional scalp punch biopsies and peripheral blood samples. The CDR3 consists of 15 residues. CDR1 and CDR2 from the germline V gene are GTSNPN and SVGIG (reference sequence). The V segment lost 3 bases and the J segment 1 base; nucleotides outside the gene matches: 4. The TCR comes from a human donor with alopecia areata. The chain uses TRBV30 and TRBJ2-4; 9 bases are a match to TRBD1. Sample: CD8+ T cells sorted from blood, taken at week 0. CDR3 sequence: CAWRGDRDAKNIQYF. DNA of the CDR3: TGTGCCTGGAGGGGGGACAGGGATGCCAAAAACATTCAGTACTTC.